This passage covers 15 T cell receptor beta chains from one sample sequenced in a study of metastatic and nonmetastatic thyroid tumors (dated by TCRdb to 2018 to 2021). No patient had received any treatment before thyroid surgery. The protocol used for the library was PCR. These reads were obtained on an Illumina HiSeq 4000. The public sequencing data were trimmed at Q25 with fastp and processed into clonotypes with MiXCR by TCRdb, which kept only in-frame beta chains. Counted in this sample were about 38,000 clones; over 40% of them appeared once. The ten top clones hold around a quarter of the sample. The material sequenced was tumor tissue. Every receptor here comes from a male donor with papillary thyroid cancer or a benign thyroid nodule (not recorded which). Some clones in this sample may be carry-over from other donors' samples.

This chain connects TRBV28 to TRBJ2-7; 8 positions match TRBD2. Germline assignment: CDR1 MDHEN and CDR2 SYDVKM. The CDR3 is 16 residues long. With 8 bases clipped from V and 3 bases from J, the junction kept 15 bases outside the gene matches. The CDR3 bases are TGTGCCAGCGCAGGGTACCCTAGCGGGTCCCACTACGAGCAGTACTTC. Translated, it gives CASAGYPSGSHYEQYF. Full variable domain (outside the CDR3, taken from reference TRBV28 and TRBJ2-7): DVKVTQSSRYLVKRTGEKVFLECVQDMDHENMFWYRQDPGLGLRLIYFSYDVKMKEKGDIPEGYSVSREKKERFSLILESASTNQTSMYLCASAGYPSGSHYEQYFGPGTRLTVT.

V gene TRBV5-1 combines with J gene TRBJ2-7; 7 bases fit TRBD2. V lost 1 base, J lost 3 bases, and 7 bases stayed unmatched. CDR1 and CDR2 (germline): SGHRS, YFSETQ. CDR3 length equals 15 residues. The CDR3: CASSLSAGLHYEQYF. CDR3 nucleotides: TGCGCCAGCAGCTTGTCGGCGGGACTACACTACGAGCAGTACTTC.

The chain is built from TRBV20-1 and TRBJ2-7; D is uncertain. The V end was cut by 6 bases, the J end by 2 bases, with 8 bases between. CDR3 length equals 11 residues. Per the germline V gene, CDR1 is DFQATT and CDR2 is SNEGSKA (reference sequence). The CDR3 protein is CSAGLTYEQYF. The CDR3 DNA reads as TGCAGTGCCGGGCTTACCTACGAGCAGTACTTC.

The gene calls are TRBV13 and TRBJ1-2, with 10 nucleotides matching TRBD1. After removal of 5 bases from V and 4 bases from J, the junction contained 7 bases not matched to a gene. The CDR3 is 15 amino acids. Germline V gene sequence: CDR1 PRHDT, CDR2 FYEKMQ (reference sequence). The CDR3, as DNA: TGTGCCAGCAGCACACGGACAGGGGGAGGCTATGGCTACACCTTC. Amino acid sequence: CASSTRTGGGYGYTF.

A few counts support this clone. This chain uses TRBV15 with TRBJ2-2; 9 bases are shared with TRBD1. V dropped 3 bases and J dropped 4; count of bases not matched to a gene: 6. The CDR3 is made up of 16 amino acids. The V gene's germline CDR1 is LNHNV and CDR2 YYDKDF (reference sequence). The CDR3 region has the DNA TGTGCCACCAGCAGCCGGACAGGGGTCGGCACCGGGGAGCTGTTTTTT. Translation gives CATSSRTGVGTGELFF.

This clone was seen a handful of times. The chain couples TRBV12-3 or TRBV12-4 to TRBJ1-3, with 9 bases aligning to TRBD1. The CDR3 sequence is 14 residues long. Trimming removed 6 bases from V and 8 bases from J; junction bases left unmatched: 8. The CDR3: CASSHTGGAYTIYF. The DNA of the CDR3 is TGTGCCAGCAGCCATACAGGGGGCGCGTACACCATATATTTT.

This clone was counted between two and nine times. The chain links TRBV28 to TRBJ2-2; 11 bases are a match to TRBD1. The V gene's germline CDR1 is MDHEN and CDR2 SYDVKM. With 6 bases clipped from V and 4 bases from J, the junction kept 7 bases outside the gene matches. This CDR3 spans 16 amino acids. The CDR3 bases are TGTGCCAGCAGATCTACGGGACAGGGGGTCACCGGGGAGCTGTTTTTT. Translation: CASRSTGQGVTGELFF. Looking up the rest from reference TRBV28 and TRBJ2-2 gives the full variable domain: DVKVTQSSRYLVKRTGEKVFLECVQDMDHENMFWYRQDPGLGLRLIYFSYDVKMKEKGDIPEGYSVSREKKERFSLILESASTNQTSMYLCASRSTGQGVTGELFFGEGSRLTVL.

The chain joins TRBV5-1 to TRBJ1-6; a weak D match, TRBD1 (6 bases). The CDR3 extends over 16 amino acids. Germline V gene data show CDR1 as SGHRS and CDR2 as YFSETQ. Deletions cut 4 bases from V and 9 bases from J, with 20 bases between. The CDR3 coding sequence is TGCGCCAGCAGCCTAGGGGGGAGTACCGGAAGTTCACCCCTCCACTTT. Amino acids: CASSLGGSTGSSPLHF.

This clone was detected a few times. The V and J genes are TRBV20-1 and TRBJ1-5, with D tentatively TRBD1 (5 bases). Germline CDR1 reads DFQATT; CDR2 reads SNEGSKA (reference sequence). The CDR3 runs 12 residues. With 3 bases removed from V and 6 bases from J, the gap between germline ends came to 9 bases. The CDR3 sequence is CSARWGGQPQHF. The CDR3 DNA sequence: TGCAGTGCTAGGTGGGGGGGTCAGCCCCAGCATTTT.

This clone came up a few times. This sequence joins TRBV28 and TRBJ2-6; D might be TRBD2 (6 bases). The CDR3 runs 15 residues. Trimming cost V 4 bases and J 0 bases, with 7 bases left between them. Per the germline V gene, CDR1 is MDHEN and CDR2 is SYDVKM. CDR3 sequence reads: CASSWRDSGANVLTF. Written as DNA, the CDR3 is TGTGCCAGCAGTTGGAGGGACTCTGGGGCCAACGTCCTGACTTTC.

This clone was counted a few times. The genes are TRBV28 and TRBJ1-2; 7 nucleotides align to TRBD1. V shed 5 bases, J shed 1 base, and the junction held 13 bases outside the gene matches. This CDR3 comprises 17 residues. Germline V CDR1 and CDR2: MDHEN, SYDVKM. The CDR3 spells CASSVGDSVARNYGYTF. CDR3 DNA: TGTGCCAGCAGTGTGGGGGACAGCGTTGCTCGTAACTATGGCTACACCTTC.

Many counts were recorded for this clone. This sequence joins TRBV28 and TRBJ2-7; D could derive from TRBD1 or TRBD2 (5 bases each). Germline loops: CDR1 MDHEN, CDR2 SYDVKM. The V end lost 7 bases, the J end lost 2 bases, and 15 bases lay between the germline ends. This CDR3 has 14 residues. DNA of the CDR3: TGTGCCAGCAAAAGCCGGGACGGTGCCTACGAGCAGTACTTC. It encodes CASKSRDGAYEQYF.

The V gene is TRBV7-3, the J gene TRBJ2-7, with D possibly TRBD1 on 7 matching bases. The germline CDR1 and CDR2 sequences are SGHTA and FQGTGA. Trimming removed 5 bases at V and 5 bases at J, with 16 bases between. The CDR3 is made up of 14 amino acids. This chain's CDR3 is CASSVQGGGHEQYF. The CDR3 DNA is TGTGCCAGCAGCGTCCAGGGGGGAGGCCACGAGCAGTACTTC.

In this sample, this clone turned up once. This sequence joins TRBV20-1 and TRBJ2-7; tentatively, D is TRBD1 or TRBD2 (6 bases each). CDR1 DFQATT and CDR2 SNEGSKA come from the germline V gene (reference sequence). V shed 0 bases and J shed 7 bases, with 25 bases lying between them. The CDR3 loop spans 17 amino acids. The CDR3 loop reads CSARDLGGLAGAREQYF. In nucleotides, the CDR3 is TGCAGTGCTAGAGATCTCGGGGGTCTAGCAGGGGCGCGTGAGCAGTACTTC.

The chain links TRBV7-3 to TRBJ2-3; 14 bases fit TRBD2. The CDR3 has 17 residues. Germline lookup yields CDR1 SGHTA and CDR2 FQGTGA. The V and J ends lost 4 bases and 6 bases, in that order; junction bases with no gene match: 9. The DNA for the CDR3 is TGTGCCAGCAGCTCCGGACTAGCGGGGGGTTCTGGGGATACGCAGTATTTT. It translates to CASSSGLAGGSGDTQYF.